This T cell receptor beta chain stems from a study of T cell changes during pregnancy in multiple sclerosis. The CDR3 loop spans 16 amino acids. Trimming pared 3 bases from V and 0 bases from J, leaving 14 bases between. Germline values: CDR1 LNHDA, CDR2 SQIVND (reference sequence). TCRdb's copy holds only in-frame clones and misses some; the assay was immunoSEQ multiplex PCR. The top ten hold approximately 8.3% of the sample, which has about 38,000 clones, approximately 93% seen once. The sequenced sample was CD8+ T cells from peripheral blood mononuclear cells, obtained in the third trimester of pregnancy. The sequence was collected from a female donor with multiple sclerosis, enrolled in a pregnancy study. The rearrangement uses TRBV19 and TRBJ1-1; the D is unclear. CDR3: CASSMGNAIMNTEAFF. In DNA form, the CDR3 reads TGTGCCAGTAGTATGGGCAACGCCATAATGAACACTGAAGCTTTCTTT.